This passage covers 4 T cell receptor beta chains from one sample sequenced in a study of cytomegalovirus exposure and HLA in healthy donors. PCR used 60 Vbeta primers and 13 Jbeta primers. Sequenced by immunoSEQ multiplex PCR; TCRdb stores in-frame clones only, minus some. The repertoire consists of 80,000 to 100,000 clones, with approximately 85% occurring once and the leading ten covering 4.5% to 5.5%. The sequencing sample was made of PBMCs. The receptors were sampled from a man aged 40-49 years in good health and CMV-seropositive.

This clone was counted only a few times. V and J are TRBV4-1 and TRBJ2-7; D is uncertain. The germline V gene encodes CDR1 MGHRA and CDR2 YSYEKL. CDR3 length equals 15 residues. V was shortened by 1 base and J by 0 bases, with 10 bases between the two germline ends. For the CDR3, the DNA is TGCGCCAGCAGCCAAGGCAGCCACAGCTCCTACGAGCAGTACTTC. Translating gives CASSQGSHSSYEQYF.

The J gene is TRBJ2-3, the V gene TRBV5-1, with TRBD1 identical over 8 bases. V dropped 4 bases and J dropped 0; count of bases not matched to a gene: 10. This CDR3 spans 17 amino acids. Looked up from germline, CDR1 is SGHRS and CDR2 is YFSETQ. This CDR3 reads CASSSGWGQASTDTQYF. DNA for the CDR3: TGCGCCAGCAGCAGCGGTTGGGGACAGGCAAGCACAGATACGCAGTATTTT.

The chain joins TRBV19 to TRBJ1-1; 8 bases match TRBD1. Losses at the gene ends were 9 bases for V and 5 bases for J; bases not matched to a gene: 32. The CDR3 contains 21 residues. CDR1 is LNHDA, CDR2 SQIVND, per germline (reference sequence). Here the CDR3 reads CARVVLGVVGPGRTGWTEAFF. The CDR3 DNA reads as TGTGCCAGAGTAGTGCTGGGGGTCGTTGGGCCCGGTAGGACAGGGTGGACTGAAGCTTTCTTT.

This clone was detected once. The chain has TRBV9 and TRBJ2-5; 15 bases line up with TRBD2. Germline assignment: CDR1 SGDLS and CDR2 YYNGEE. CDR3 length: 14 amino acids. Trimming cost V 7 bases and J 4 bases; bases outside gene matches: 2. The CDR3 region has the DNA TGTGCCAGCGGGACTAGCGGGAGGATAGAGACCCAGTACTTC. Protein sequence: CASGTSGRIETQYF.